A single sample is the source of the 3 T cell receptor beta chains below, sequenced in a study of T cell changes during pregnancy in multiple sclerosis (dated by TCRdb to the late 2010s). The library was prepared using the immunoSEQ multiplex PCR assay. TCRdb provides this immuneACCESS table in a form limited to in-frame rearrangements. Some clones are lacking; in checked studies, under half of them reflect an unresolved V gene, and why the rest are absent is not known. The sample table records some 50,000 clones; around 92% of these occur just once. Jointly, the top ten make up 0.2% of the sample. The specimen was CD4+ T cells from peripheral blood mononuclear cells, collected in the second trimester of pregnancy. Source of these receptors: a female donor with multiple sclerosis, enrolled in a pregnancy study.

This clone was counted only a few times. The V call is TRBV5-1, the J call TRBJ2-3; 8 bases map to TRBD1. Trimming at V came to 4 bases and at J to 5 bases, leaving 6 bases not matched to a gene. From germline, CDR1 is SGHRS and CDR2 YFSETQ. This CDR3 is 14 amino acids long. DNA of the CDR3: TGCGCCAGCAGCCGGACAGGGCAACAAGATACGCAGTATTTT. Its protein product is CASSRTGQQDTQYF.

The chain joins TRBV5-1 to TRBJ1-2; weak D call: TRBD1 (6 bases). CDR3 length: 17 amino acids. The V end lost 0 bases, the J end lost 2 bases, and 17 bases lay between the germline ends. Germline V gene lookup returns CDR1 SGHRS and CDR2 YFSETQ. The CDR3 DNA is TGCGCCAGCAGCTTGGCGTACGGTCTGGACAGAAACTATGGCTACACCTTC. Translating gives CASSLAYGLDRNYGYTF.

V is TRBV6-1 and J is TRBJ2-3; TRBD1 is a possible D gene (5 bases). The CDR3 has 14 residues. Per germline, CDR1 MNHNS and CDR2 SASEGT. V was shortened by 4 bases and J by 4 bases, with 12 bases between the two germline ends. DNA of the CDR3: TGTGCCAGCAGTGTAGGGGCCGGCGCAGATACGCAGTATTTT. Its protein product is CASSVGAGADTQYF.